The rows below give T cell receptor beta chains drawn from one sample of a study of blood T cells in healthy people across ages. TCRdb redid the calling of the 5' RACE reads with MiXCR, one entry per CDR3 protein. The sample has roughly 560,000 distinct CDR3 sequences, around 24% seen once. These data were likewise used in another study, on T cells of mothers and their children.

The sample was blood. The source is a boy between 10 and 17 years old in good health. Both conserved end residues are trimmed from each CDR3. The order of the fields is CDR3 protein, V gene, J gene.

ASSEDVYQETQY	TRBV6-6	TRBJ2-5
ASSPAFGVFASDTTNEKLF	TRBV14	TRBJ1-4
ASSRTGALDYEQY	TRBV7-9	TRBJ2-7
AWRVNTEAF	TRBV30	TRBJ1-1
ASSLAYRQGSSGANVLT	TRBV7-9	TRBJ2-6
ASSPSRGSSYNEQF	TRBV7-3	TRBJ2-1
SAREAKYGYT	TRBV20-1	TRBJ1-2
ASSATGTSDEQY	TRBV5-1	TRBJ2-7
AALAFTGQGYEQY	TRBV10-3	TRBJ2-7
ASSGGTNKGRNTEAF	TRBV7-3	TRBJ1-1
ASTWTSGGYNEQF	TRBV7-3	NA
ASSQDLAGIGRETQY	TRBV4-3	TRBJ2-5
ASSLGRLAETQY	TRBV11-2	TRBJ2-5
ATSRDRNRGRETQY	TRBV15	TRBJ2-5
ASSIWDRAYNEQF	TRBV19	TRBJ2-1
ASSLGILAGATTDTQY	TRBV12-3/TRBV12-4	TRBJ2-3
ASSPRTSSYEQY	TRBV28	NA
ASTSGANVLT	TRBV3-1	TRBJ2-6
ASSLWGGRGRAIHYEQY	TRBV7-2	NA
ASSQGVAGDLYNEQF	TRBV4-3	NA
ASSSGTAALEAF	TRBV5-6	TRBJ1-1
ASSQEDTGETQH	TRBV4-1	TRBJ2-5
ASSSLGTANQPQH	TRBV7-6	TRBJ1-5
ASSDVVALSYGYT	TRBV2	TRBJ1-2
AISESQNGYT	TRBV10-3	TRBJ1-2
ASSQDLPDNEQF	TRBV4-1	TRBJ2-1
ASSRLDRGTEAF	TRBV3-1	TRBJ1-1
ASSVGAGAPQNIQY	TRBV9	TRBJ2-4
ASSPGRGPGNQPQH	TRBV18	TRBJ1-5
ASSQPAGRVRETQY	TRBV4-1	TRBJ2-5
ASTKQGSSNQPQH	TRBV6-2/TRBV6-3	TRBJ1-5
SALTRVFDNEQF	TRBV20-1	NA
ASSLVDVNTGELF	TRBV7-9	TRBJ2-2
ATSTHSTGAQY	TRBV15	TRBJ2-5
ATSRDLEPGEQY	TRBV15	NA
ASSYGLGGLNEQF	TRBV11-2	NA